This TCR beta chain was recorded in a study of T cell responses to AZD1222 COVID-19 vaccine. As for the study in general: Second doses were pooled across both intervals (about 4 or about 12 weeks).

Comment on this clone: As yet, its antigen is unknown.

Sequencing was performed with immunoSEQ multiplex PCR; in TCRdb, only in-frame clones are kept and a portion is missing. The sample lists more than 85,000 clones, 85% to 90% occurring once. The CDR3 totals 14 residues. V was clipped by 6 bases and J by 3 bases, with 15 bases between them. Germline CDR1 reads MNHNY; CDR2 reads SVGAGI (reference sequence). Findings and limits, study-wide: CD4 TCRs covered the whole spike, strongest at regions 160-218 and 743-854. Donors in the cohort were predominantly white British and more often female, and clonal diversity was possibly underestimated.

V usage is TRBV6-6 and J usage is TRBJ2-7; the D gene is possibly TRBD2 (6 bases). Sample: peripheral blood, taken on day 0 of AZD1222 vaccination. The TCR sequence derives from an adult in good health. CDR3 nucleotides: TGTGCCAGCAGCCTACCCGCCGGGGGCTACGAGCAGTACTTC. Encoded protein: CASSLPAGGYEQYF.